The 5 T cell receptor beta chains in this list originate from one sample, sequenced in a study of shared clonotypes between healthy human individuals. Sequencing used immunoSEQ multiplex PCR; TCRdb keeps in-frame clones, though not all of them. The data show some 2.3 million clones, approximately 93% seen once. Specimen: naive CD4+ T cells from PBMCs. Indicated subset: CD45RA+ positively selected. All receptors come from a man younger than 35 in good health. Some clones in this sample may be carry-over from other donors' samples.

The J gene is TRBJ2-7, the V gene TRBV28; 10 bases align to TRBD2. The germline V gene has CDR1 MDHEN and CDR2 SYDVKM. The CDR3 contains 14 residues. With V trimmed by 5 bases and J by 11 bases, 12 bases remained unmatched. CDR3 coding DNA: TGTGCCAGCAGTCCCCCTCCTAGCGGGAGTAGGAAGTACTTC. It codes for CASSPPPSGSRKYF. The full variable domain, completed using reference TRBV28 and TRBJ2-7, is DVKVTQSSRYLVKRTGEKVFLECVQDMDHENMFWYRQDPGLGLRLIYFSYDVKMKEKGDIPEGYSVSREKKERFSLILESASTNQTSMYLCASSPPPSGSRKYFGPGTRLTVT.

This clone was observed once. V is TRBV9 and J is TRBJ1-1; D uncertain. Trimming cost V 6 bases and J 1 base, with 13 bases left between them. There are 14 residues in the CDR3. Germline values: CDR1 SGDLS, CDR2 YYNGEE. As DNA, the CDR3 is TGTGCCAGCAAGGTGGGCATATCGAACACTGAAGCTTTCTTT. This sequence encodes CASKVGISNTEAFF.

This clone was observed once. The V and J genes are TRBV30 and TRBJ1-5; D unclear. There are 13 residues in the CDR3. Germline CDR1 GTSNPN, CDR2 SVGIG (reference sequence). Trimming removed 0 bases at V and 8 bases at J, with 11 bases between. The CDR3 loop is CAWSVLVGEPQHF. The DNA for the CDR3 is TGTGCCTGGAGTGTACTTGTGGGAGAGCCCCAGCATTTT.

V usage is TRBV7-2 and J usage is TRBJ2-5, with no clear D. This CDR3 contains 15 residues. Deletions cut 0 bases from V and 1 base from J, with 9 bases between. Germline V CDR1 and CDR2: SGHTA, FQGNSA. In DNA form, the CDR3 reads TGTGCCAGCAGCTTAGCCGCCGCGATCCAAGAGACCCAGTACTTC. Protein product: CASSLAAAIQETQYF.

V is TRBV4-3 and J is TRBJ2-2; D remains unclear. Trimming removed 1 base at V and 7 bases at J, with 7 bases between. The CDR3 extends over 13 amino acids. Germline-derived CDR1 and CDR2 are LGHNA and YSLEER. CDR3 in amino acids: CASSQVGIGELFF. CDR3 nucleotides: TGCGCCAGCAGCCAAGTTGGGATCGGGGAGCTGTTTTTT.